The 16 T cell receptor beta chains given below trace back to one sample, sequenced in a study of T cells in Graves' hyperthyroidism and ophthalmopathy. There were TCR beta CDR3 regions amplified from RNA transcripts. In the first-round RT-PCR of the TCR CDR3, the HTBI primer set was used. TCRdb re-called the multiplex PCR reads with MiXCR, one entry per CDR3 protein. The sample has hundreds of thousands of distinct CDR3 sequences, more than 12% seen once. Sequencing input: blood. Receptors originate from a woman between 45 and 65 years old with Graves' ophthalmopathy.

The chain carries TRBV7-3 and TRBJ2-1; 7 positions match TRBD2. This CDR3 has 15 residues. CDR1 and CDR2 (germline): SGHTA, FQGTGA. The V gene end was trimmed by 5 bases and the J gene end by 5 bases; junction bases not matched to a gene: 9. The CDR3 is CASSPVGGSHNEQFF. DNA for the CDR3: TGTGCCAGCAGCCCCGTGGGCGGGAGCCACAATGAGCAGTTCTTC.

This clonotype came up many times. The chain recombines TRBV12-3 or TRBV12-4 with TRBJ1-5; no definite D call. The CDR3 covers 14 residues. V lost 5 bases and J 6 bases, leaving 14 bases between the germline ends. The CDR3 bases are TGTGCCAGCAGTCTCCAAGGCGGGTCTCAGCCCCAGCATTTT. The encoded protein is CASSLQGGSQPQHF.

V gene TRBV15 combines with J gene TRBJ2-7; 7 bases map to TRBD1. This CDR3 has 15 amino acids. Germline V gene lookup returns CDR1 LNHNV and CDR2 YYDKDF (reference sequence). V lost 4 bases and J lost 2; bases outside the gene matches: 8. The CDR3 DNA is TGTGCCACCAGCATAAGAACCGGGACAGCCTACGAGCAGTACTTC. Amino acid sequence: CATSIRTGTAYEQYF.

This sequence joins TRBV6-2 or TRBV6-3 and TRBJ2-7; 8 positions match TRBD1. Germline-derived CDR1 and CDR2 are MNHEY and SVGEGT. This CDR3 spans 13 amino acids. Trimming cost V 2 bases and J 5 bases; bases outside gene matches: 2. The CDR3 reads CASSYPDRDEQYF. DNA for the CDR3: TGTGCCAGCAGTTACCCGGACAGGGACGAGCAGTACTTC.

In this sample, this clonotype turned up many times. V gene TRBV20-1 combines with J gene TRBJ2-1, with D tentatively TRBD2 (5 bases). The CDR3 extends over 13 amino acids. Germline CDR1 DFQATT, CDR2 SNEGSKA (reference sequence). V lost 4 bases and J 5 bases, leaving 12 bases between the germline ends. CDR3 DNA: TGCAGTGCTATCGCTGGGAGTAACAATGAGCAGTTCTTC. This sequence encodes CSAIAGSNNEQFF.

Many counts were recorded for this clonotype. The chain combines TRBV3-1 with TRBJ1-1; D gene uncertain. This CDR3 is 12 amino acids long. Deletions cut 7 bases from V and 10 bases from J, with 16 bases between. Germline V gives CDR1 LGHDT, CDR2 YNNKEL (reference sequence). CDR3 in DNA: TGTGCCAGCACCACCTTGGGGTCGGGAGCTTTCTTT. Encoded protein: CASTTLGSGAFF. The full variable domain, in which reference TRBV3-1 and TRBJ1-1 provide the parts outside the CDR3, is DTAVSQTPKYLVTQMGNDKSIKCEQNLGHDTMYWYKQDSKKFLKIMFSYNNKELIINETVPNRFSPKSPDKAHLNLHINSLELGDSAVYFCASTTLGSGAFFGQGTRLTVV.

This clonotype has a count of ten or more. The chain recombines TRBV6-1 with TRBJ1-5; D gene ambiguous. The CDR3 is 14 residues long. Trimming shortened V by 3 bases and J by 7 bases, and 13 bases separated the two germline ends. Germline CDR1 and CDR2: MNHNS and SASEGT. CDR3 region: CASSDLPGGQPQHF. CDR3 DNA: TGTGCCAGCAGTGATTTACCCGGCGGCCAGCCCCAGCATTTT.

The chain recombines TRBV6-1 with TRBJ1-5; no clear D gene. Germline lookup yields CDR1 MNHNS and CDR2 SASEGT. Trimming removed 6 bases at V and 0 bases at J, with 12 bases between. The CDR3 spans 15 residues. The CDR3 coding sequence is TGTGCCAGCAGCCCGGACCATTATAGCAATCAGCCCCAGCATTTT. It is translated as CASSPDHYSNQPQHF.

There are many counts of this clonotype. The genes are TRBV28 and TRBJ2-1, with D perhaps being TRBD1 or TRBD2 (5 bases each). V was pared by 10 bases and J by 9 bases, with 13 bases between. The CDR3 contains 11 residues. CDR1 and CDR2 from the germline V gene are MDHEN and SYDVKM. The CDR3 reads CAILKGTEQFF. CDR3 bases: TGTGCCATCCTAAAGGGGACTGAGCAGTTCTTC.

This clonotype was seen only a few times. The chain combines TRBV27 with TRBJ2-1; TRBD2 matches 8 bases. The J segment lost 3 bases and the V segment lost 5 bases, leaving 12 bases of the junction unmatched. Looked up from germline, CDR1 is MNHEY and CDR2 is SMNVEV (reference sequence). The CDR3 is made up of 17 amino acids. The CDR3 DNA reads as TGTGCCAGCAGTCTGGGACTAGAAGGCTTGCTCTACAATGAGCAGTTCTTC. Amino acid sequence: CASSLGLEGLLYNEQFF.

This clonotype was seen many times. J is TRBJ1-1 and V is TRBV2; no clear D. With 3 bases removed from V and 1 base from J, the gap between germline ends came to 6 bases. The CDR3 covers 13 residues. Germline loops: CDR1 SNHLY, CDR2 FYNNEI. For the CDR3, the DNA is TGTGCCAGCAGTGATGACACGAACACTGAAGCTTTCTTT. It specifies CASSDDTNTEAFF.

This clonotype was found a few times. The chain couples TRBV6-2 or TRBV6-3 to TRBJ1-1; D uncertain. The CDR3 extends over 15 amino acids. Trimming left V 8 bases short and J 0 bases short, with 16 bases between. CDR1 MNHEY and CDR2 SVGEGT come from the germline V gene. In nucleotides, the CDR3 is TGTGCCAGCGTCCTAGCCAGCCGAGTGAACACTGAAGCTTTCTTT. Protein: CASVLASRVNTEAFF.

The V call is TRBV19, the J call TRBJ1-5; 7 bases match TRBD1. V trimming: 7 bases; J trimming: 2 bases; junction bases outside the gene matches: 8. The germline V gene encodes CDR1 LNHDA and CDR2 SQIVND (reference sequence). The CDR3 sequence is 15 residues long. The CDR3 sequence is CASIGTAQRNQPQHF. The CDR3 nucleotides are TGTGCCAGTATTGGGACAGCCCAACGCAATCAGCCCCAGCATTTT.

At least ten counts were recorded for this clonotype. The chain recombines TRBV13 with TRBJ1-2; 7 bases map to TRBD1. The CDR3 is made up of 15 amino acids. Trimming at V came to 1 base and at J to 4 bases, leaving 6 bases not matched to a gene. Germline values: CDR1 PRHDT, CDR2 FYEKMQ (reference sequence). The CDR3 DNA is TGTGCCAGCAGCTTAGAAGCGGCAGGGGGCTATGGCTACACCTTC. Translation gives CASSLEAAGGYGYTF.

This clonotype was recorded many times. The CDR3 loop is CASSLERGGYTF. The CDR3 region has the DNA TGCGCCAGCAGCTTGGAGAGGGGTGGCTACACCTTC. The V and J genes are TRBV5-1 and TRBJ1-2; the D gene is possibly TRBD1 (5 bases). This CDR3 has 12 residues. The germline V and J ends were trimmed by 0 bases and 7 bases, with 7 bases remaining between them. Germline V gives CDR1 SGHRS, CDR2 YFSETQ.

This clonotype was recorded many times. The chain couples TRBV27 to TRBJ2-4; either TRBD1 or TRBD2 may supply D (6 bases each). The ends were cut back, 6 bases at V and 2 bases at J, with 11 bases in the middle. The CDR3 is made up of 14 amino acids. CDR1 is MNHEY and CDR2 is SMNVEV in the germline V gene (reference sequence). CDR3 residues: CASRDGGPKNIQYF. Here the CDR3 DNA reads TGTGCCAGCAGGGATGGGGGGCCCAAAAACATTCAGTACTTC.